This TCR beta chain was found in a study of blood T cells in healthy people across ages. A second roughly 6 to 11 cycle PCR used barcoded and J-beta primers. TCRdb independently ran MiXCR on the 5' RACE reads; one entry per CDR3 protein. Of some 1.4 million distinct CDR3 sequences in the sample, approximately 38% are singletons; the top ten hold around 8%. Material: blood. The TCR comes from a woman aged 18-29 years in good health.

In DNA form, the CDR3 reads TGTGCCAGCAGCCAGGAACCCCTAGCGACCAAAAACATTCAGTACTTC. Translating gives CASSQEPLATKNIQYF. The chain uses TRBV4-2 and TRBJ2-4; the D gene is possibly TRBD2 (6 bases). Germline CDR1 LGHNA, CDR2 YNFKEQ. CDR3 length: 16 residues. V lost 3 bases and J lost 2, with 14 bases in between.